This T cell receptor beta chain stems from a study of OX40 agonist ivuxolimab in advanced cancers. Study summary: Head and neck, renal cell, melanoma or hepatocellular carcinoma were the cancers that dose-escalation patients had.

This clone was seen just once. Produced via immunoSEQ multiplex PCR; TCRdb's table is partial and in-frame only. The sample lists about 9,700 clones, around three quarters occurring once. Germline V lookup: CDR1 LNHDA, CDR2 SQIVND (reference sequence). V was shortened by 5 bases and J by 3 bases, with 17 bases between the two germline ends. The CDR3 sequence is 15 residues long. The V and J genes are TRBV19 and TRBJ2-7; maybe TRBD1 (6 bases). The sample was CD4+ or CD8+ T cells sorted from blood, taken in a trial of the OX40 agonist ivuxolimab. This receptor was identified in an adult with an advanced solid tumor such as melanoma, head and neck, liver or kidney cancer. The DNA of the CDR3 is TGTGCCAGTAGTGCATATCGAGGACAGTTCTACGAGCAGTACTTC. Translating gives CASSAYRGQFYEQYF.